The T cell receptor beta chain under discussion was sequenced for a study of siplizumab effects on memory and regulatory T cells. Points from the study as a whole: Memory T cells appeared less diverse than naive cells, which seemed to contribute substantially to alloresponse.

About this clone itself: Its antigen is unidentified.

With 1 base clipped from V and 8 bases from J, the junction kept 6 bases outside the gene matches. CDR1 and CDR2 (germline): SEHNR, FQNEAQ (reference sequence). This CDR3 spans 15 amino acids. This table comes from immunoSEQ multiplex PCR, and its TCRdb copy is limited to in-frame clones, with some not included. The sample lists over 95,000 clones, roughly 93% occurring once. This chain connects TRBV7-9 to TRBJ2-1; 9 bases agree with TRBD2. Sequencing used non-Treg CD4+ T cells sorted from blood. The TCR sequence derives from a human donor in good health. CDR3 amino acids: CASSLGGGATYEQFF. The CDR3 DNA follows: TGTGCCAGCAGCTTAGGCGGGGGGGCCACCTATGAGCAGTTCTTC.